This T cell receptor (beta chain) is from a study of shared clonotypes between healthy human individuals (TCRdb year 2020). Looking at the study overall: The cohort included three men and a couple of women between 18 and 49 years of age. Per donor, three plates each were used for CD4 naive and CD4 memory, two for CD8 naive, and one for CD8 memory. Blood TCR repertoires of roughly five healthy adults were deeply sequenced to estimate repertoire size and the extent of clonotype sharing between individuals. To increase sequencing depth and limit assay-specific biases, different laboratories used diverse techniques to prepare libraries and sequence TCR repertoires. Each donor's leukapheresis produced roughly between roughly 0.94 and 9.5 billion PBMCs. The paper as a whole reports these results and caveats: Clonotypes shared by all four sorted-subset donors showed higher generation probabilities than non-shared clonotypes. Sharing across four donors was observed for around 4.8% of naive CD4, about 4% of naive CD8, about 2.5% of memory CD4, and approximately 0.41% of memory CD8 clonotypes. Larger estimated clonotype richness was generally found for naive subsets than for memory subsets. Pairwise subsampling led to the expectation that sequencing depth would affect the degree of clonotype sharing among donors. Because the study included a small number of donors, the genetic and exposure-history diversity represented was limited. Even with the large sequencing depth, rarefaction of the sorted-subset datasets indicated that sequencing was incomplete. Sampling was restricted to blood, and TCR repertoires in tissues likely differ from the TCR repertoires found in blood.

The germline ends are 6 bases apart after V is trimmed by 3 bases and J by 0 bases. Sequences SGDLS (CDR1) and YYNGEE (CDR2) are obtained from the germline V gene. Taken from cysteine to phenylalanine, the CDR3 has 13 residues. Kept here is only the CDR3 DNA, which spans 39 bases and is read in frame from base 1. Healthy HIV-negative adults with no recently reported acute infections or vaccinations were included as donors. Every donor was a Caucasian adult residing in Nashville, Tennessee, USA. CD4+ T cells were enriched by magnetic negative selection, after which naive cells were positively selected on CD45RA and the negative fraction was taken as the memory subset. Blood was obtained by leukapheresis, after which PBMCs were separated by Ficoll-Histopaque density gradient centrifugation and cryopreserved in liquid nitrogen vapor phase. Analytical flow cytometry was used to check the purity and quantity of each magnetically sorted T cell population. Genomic DNA was isolated from every sorted fraction and measured by UV absorbance on a Nanodrop 2000c.

Using the deep immunoSEQ assay, multiplex PCR amplified TCR CDR3 regions from genomic DNA. For each cell subset, the extracted genomic DNA was distributed evenly across all wells of several immunoSEQ 96-well plates, and each plate served as one replicate. For sorted subsets, each replicate PCR was loaded with approximately 200 ng genomic DNA, equivalent to 25,000 to 35,000 T cell genomes. The purified libraries were quantified using a Qubit 3.0 fluorometer, sized with a Bioanalyzer 2100, and then quantified again using the KAPA Library Quantification kit. Each immunoSEQ 96-well plate was sequenced on its own single-read 150-cycle Illumina NextSeq 550 flow cell. The study's own analysis went as follows. The immunoSEQ output contained only junctional sequences without quality scores, so filtering could not match that applied to full-length reads. To assign V/J genes and CDR3, sequences were annotated using PyIR, a Python wrapper for IgBLAST v1.9, with IMGT germline references. Any read was removed if the V/J assignment was weak (E-value above 1e-6), the CDR3 was missing, or the read contained stop codons, out-of-frame junctions, or ambiguous translated residues. V3J clonotypes were defined as sequences sharing the same inferred V gene, J gene, and CDR3 amino acid sequence. Percentage overlap between repertoires was computed as shared unique clonotypes divided by the size of the smaller repertoire. RTK rarefaction, the Chao1 estimator, and Recon v2.1 estimates of unobserved clonotypes were used to assess repertoire richness. Generation probabilities were computed with OLGA for all TCRbeta clonotypes obtained by the gDNA method from a handful of donors. This is the immuneACCESS table as TCRdb keeps it, with only in-frame sequences that have V and J called. A part of the clones is gone; compared with another copy, unresolved V genes explain less than half, and the rest is unexplained. V and J calls and clone size come straight from that table; D and trimming were deduced from the DNA. This sample lists roughly 2 million clones; about 94% were detected once. Over 0.1% of the sample is held by the ten biggest clonotypes.

For this clone: Its target antigen remains unknown. No base qualities exist here, and no much larger clone lies one base off it.

This TCR came from a man aged 18 to 30 in good health. The sequence joins TRBV9 to TRBJ2-5, with the D gene uncertain. Material for sequencing was naive CD4+ T cells sorted from blood. The cell subset or site label on this specimen signifies: CD45RA+ positively selected. In nucleotides, the sequence is TGTGCCAGCAGCGCCCCTAACCAAGAGACCCAGTACTTC. This sequence encodes CASSAPNQETQYF.